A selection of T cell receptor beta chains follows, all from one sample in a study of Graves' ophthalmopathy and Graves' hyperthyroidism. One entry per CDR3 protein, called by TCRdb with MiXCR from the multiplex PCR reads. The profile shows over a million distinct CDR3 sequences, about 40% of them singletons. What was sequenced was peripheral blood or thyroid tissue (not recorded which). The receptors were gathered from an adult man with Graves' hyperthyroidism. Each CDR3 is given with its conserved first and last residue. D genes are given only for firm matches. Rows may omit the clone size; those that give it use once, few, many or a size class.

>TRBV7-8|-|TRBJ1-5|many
TGTGCCAGCAGCTTAACCAACGGGAGGGGGCAGCCCCAGCATTTT
CASSLTNGRGQPQHF
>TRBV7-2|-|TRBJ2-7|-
TGTGCCAGCAGGGGGAACGGAACCTACGAGCAGTACTTC
CASRGNGTYEQYF
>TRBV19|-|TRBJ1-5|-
TGTGCCAGTAGCACTGACGGTTATCAGCCCCAGCATTTT
CASSTDGYQPQHF
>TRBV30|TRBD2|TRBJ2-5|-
TGTGCCTGGAATAGACTAGCGGGGGGACAGACCCAGTACTTC
CAWNRLAGGQTQYF
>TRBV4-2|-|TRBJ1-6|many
TGTGCCAGCAGCCAAGAGGAGGCGGACAGCAATTCACCCCTCCACTTT
CASSQEEADSNSPLHF
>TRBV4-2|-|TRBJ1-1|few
TGTGCCAGCAGCCAAGAGGAGGGTGCCCCTGAAGCTTTCTTT
CASSQEEGAPEAFF
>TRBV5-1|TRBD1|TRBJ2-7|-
TGCGCCAGCAGCCTTTACAGGGGGGACGAGCAGTACTTC
CASSLYRGDEQYF
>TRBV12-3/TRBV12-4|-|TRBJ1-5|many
TGTGCCAGCACCCAGGGACTGGCGATTCAGCCCCAGCATTTT
CASTQGLAIQPQHF
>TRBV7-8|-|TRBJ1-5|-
TGTGCCAGCAGCTTAAGTGACGTCGGGGCCGGGGAGCTGTTT
CASSLSDVGAGELF
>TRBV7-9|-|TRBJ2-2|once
TGTGCCAGCAGCTTAACGAGACAGGGGGAGCTGTTTTTT
CASSLTRQGELFF
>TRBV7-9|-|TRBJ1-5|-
TGTGCCAGCAGCCCCAACGGGGGGGGCAATCAGCCCCAGCATTTT
CASSPNGGGNQPQHF
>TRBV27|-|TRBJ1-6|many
TGTGCCAGCAGACGGATGGATTCACCCCTCCACTTT
CASRRMDSPLHF
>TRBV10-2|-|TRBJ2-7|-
TGCGCCAGCAGTGATCCGGTCGGCAGGCAACCCTACGAGCAGTACTTC
CASSDPVGRQPYEQYF
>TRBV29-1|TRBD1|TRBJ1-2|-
TGCAGCGTCGGAGAGGGGGCGGCGACTAACTATGGCTACACCTTC
CSVGEGAATNYGYTF
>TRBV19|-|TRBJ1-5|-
TGTGCCAGTAGTGGCCGACAGACCAATCAGCCCCAGCATTTT
CASSGRQTNQPQHF
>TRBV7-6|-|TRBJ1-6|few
TGTGCCAGCAGCCTTTACGACTGGGATAATTCACCCCTCCACTTT
CASSLYDWDNSPLHF
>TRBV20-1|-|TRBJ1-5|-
TGCAGTGCTGACCGCGGGACAAACGATCAGCCCCAGCATTTT
CSADRGTNDQPQHF
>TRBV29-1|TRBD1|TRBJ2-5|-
TGCAGCGTAGCCCCGGCTGAGGGACAGGCCGAGACCCAGTACTTC
CSVAPAEGQAETQYF
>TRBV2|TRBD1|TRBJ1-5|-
TGTGCCAGCAGTTTCACCGGGACAGGGAGTCAGCCCCAGCATTTT
CASSFTGTGSQPQHF
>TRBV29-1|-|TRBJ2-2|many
TGCAGCGTTGCCCTGGGTGGAACCGGGGAGCTGTTTTTT
CSVALGGTGELFF
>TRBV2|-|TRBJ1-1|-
TGTGCCAGCAGTGATGTAGGGACCACTGAAGCTTTCTTT
CASSDVGTTEAFF
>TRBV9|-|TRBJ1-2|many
TGTGCCAGCAGCCCGGACGGGAGGGCTAACTATGGCTACACCTTC
CASSPDGRANYGYTF
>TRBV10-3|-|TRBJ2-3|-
TGTGCCTCAGGCACAGATACGCAGTATTTT
CASGTDTQYF
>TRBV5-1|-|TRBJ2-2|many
TGCGCCAGCACCCAGGAGAACACCGGGGAGCTGTTTTTT
CASTQENTGELFF
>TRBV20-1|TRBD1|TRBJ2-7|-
TGCAGTGCTGCCACACAGGGGGAATCCTACGAGCAGTACTTC
CSAATQGESYEQYF
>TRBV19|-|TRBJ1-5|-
TGTGCCAGTACCGACCCCCTATCAAGTCCACATAGCAATCAGCCCCAGCATTTT
CASTDPLSSPHSNQPQHF
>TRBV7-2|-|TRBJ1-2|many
TGTGCCAGCAGCTTAGAGGGGGACCATGGCTACACCTTC
CASSLEGDHGYTF
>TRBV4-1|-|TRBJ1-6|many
TGCGCCAGCAGCCAAGACCAGCAAAGCTCCTATAATTCACCCCTCCACTTT
CASSQDQQSSYNSPLHF
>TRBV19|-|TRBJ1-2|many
TGTGCCAGTAGAACTGGGGGCGGCTATGGCTACACCTTC
CASRTGGGYGYTF
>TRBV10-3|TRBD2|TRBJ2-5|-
TGTGCCATCAGTGCGAGTAGGGGAGGGGAGACCCAGTACTTC
CAISASRGGETQYF
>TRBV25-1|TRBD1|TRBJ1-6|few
TGTGCCAGCAGTGACTCCGGGACAGGACGCCACTTT
CASSDSGTGRHF
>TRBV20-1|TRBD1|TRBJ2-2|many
TGCAGTGCTATACGGACAGGGTCCACCGGGGAGCTGTTTTTT
CSAIRTGSTGELFF
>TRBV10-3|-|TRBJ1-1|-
TGTGCCATCAGTGAAGGAACTGGACTTTATGAAGCTTTCTTT
CAISEGTGLYEAFF
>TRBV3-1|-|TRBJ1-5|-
TGTGCCAGCAGCCTTACGATGGCAAATCAGCCCCAGCATTTT
CASSLTMANQPQHF